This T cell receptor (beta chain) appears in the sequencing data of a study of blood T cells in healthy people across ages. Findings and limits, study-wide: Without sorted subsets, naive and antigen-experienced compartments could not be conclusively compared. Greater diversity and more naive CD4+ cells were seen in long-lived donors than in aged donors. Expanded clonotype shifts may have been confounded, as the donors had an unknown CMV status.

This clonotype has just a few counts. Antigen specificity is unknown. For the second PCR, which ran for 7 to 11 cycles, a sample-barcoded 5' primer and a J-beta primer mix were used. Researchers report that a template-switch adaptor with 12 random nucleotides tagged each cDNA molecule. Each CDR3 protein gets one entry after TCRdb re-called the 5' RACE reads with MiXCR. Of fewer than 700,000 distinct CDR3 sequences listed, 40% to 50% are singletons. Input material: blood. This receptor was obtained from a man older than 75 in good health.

The CDR3 coding sequence is TGTGCCAGCAGCCTCCTGGGTGACATTAGATTCCAAGAGACCCAGTACTTC. It codes for CASSLLGDIRFQETQYF. This chain connects TRBV11-2 to TRBJ2-5; D is unresolved. Germline CDR1 and CDR2: SGHAT and FQNNGV. This CDR3 is 17 amino acids long. Trimming left V 5 bases short and J 1 base short, with 20 bases between. The full variable domain, rest sourced from reference TRBV11-2 and TRBJ2-5, is EAGVAQSPRYKIIEKRQSVAFWCNPISGHATLYWYQQILGQGPKLLIQFQNNGVVDDSQLPKDRFSAERLKGVDSTLKIQPAKLEDSAVYLCASSLLGDIRFQETQYFGPGTRLLVL.